A selection of T cell receptor beta chains follows, all from one sample in a study of early T cells in non-severe SARS-CoV-2 infection. One entry per CDR3 protein results from TCRdb running MiXCR on the 5' RACE reads. The profile shows tens of thousands of distinct CDR3 sequences, roughly 10% of them singletons. Here the sequenced sample was whole blood, taken at baseline. The receptors originated from an adult who was a healthcare worker with PCR-confirmed SARS-CoV-2 infection or an uninfected control (not recorded which). The CDR3 runs from the conserved cysteine through the conserved F or W. The D gene is left open where the match is weak. Clone sizes are given selectively: once, few, many, or a class where the clone is expanded.

D	V	J	size	CDR3	DNA
TRBD2	TRBV29-1	TRBJ2-7	few	CSVEKQAGAEGEQYF	TGCAGCGTTGAGAAACAAGCGGGAGCCGAGGGGGAGCAGTACTTC
.	TRBV6-2/TRBV6-3	TRBJ2-3	.	CASSPPGHRGDTQYF	TGTGCCAGCAGTCCCCCGGGACATAGGGGAGATACGCAGTATTTT
.	TRBV28	TRBJ2-3	.	CASSSDGVRNTQYF	TGTGCCAGCAGTTCCGATGGTGTAAGGAATACGCAGTATTTT
.	TRBV6-6	TRBJ1-6	few	CASKSQRDSPLHF	TGTGCCAGCAAGAGCCAAAGGGATTCACCCCTCCACTTT
.	TRBV2	TRBJ2-5	many	CASSRGERETQYF	TGTGCCAGCAGTAGAGGGGAAAGGGAGACCCAGTACTTC
TRBD1	TRBV6-6	TRBJ1-1	many	CASSYPQGRSGTEAFF	TGTGCCAGCAGTTACCCACAGGGGCGGTCAGGTACTGAAGCTTTCTTT
.	TRBV24-1	TRBJ2-1	many	CATRGNAYNEQFF	TGTGCCACCAGGGGTAATGCCTACAATGAGCAGTTCTTC
.	TRBV6-2/TRBV6-3	TRBJ1-1	many	CASLRGGVNTEAFF	TGTGCCAGCCTTCGAGGGGGGGTGAACACTGAAGCTTTCTTT
TRBD1	TRBV5-1	TRBJ1-2	once	CVSSLDPTGELNYGYTF	TGCGTCAGCAGCTTGGACCCAACAGGGGAGCTTAACTATGGCTACACCTTC
TRBD2	TRBV6-1	TRBJ2-1	few	CASREGTSGLNEQFF	TGTGCCAGCAGGGAGGGCACTAGCGGCCTTAATGAGCAGTTCTTC